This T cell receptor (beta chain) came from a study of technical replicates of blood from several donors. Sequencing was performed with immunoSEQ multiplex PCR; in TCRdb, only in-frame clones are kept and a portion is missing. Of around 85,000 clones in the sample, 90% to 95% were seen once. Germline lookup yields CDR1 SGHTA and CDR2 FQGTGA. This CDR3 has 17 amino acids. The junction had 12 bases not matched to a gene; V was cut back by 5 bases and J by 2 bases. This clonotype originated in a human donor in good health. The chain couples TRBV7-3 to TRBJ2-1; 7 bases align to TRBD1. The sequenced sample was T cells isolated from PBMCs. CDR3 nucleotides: TGTGCCAGCAGCCCATGGTCCGGGACAGCCGCCTACAATGAGCAGTTCTTC. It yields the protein CASSPWSGTAAYNEQFF.